Listed here are 10 T cell receptor beta chains from one sample, sequenced in a study of regulatory T cells in long-lasting Graves disease. Investigators prepared the TCR beta libraries by applying iRepertoire HTBI primers and Arm-PCR of CDR3 regions. Via MiXCR, TCRdb re-called the multiplex PCR reads, giving one row per CDR3 protein. Of approximately 250,000 distinct CDR3 sequences in the sample, around 19% were seen once. The time point is: newly diagnosed GD, antithyroid drugs for less than 3 months. RNA isolated from PBMCs was used to make the TCR library. The sequenced sample was peripheral blood mononuclear cells (PBMCs), obtained at new diagnosis, from a patient treated with antithyroid drugs. All receptors derive from a female donor with Graves disease.

To note about this clonotype: A read error is likely, as this CDR3 ends without the conserved phenylalanine or tryptophan. No DNA is shown, since the ends of the CDR3 on it are uncertain; the CDR3 is the one TCRdb lists. This chain uses TRBV28 with TRBJ2-6; the table's D gene call, TRBD1, was not cross checked with the DNA. Germline CDR1 is MDHEN and CDR2 is SYDVKM. The CDR3 numbers 8 amino acids, ends counted. CDR3 sequence reads: CASSLLGQ.

This clonotype was seen repeatedly, ten times or more. The chain carries TRBV10-2 and TRBJ2-1, with 11 bases identical to TRBD2. Germline CDR1 reads WSHSY; CDR2 reads SAAADI. The CDR3 has 16 amino acids. J gave up 4 bases and V 10 bases, and 12 bases lay outside the gene matches. The CDR3 DNA sequence: TGCGCCAACAGAAAATCCGGGACTAGCGGATACAATGAGCAGTTCTTC. Its protein product is CANRKSGTSGYNEQFF.

The rearrangement joins TRBV19 to TRBJ1-5; possible D gene TRBD1, 5 bases. V was cut by 6 bases and J by 0 bases, with 9 bases left in between. Germline V CDR1 and CDR2: LNHDA, SQIVND (reference sequence). The CDR3 totals 14 residues. CDR3 in DNA: TGTGCCAGTAGGCGACAGTATAGCAATCAGCCCCAGCATTTT. It is translated as CASRRQYSNQPQHF.

This clonotype has a single count. This sequence joins TRBV11-2 and TRBJ2-5; 10 nucleotides agree with TRBD2. CDR1 is SGHAT and CDR2 is FQNNGV in the germline V gene. The CDR3 has 17 amino acids. The J segment lost 3 bases and the V segment lost 5 bases, leaving 12 bases of the junction unmatched. CDR3 loop: CASSHISGTSEKETQYF. The DNA of the CDR3 is TGTGCCAGCAGCCACATTTCCGGGACTAGCGAAAAAGAGACCCAGTACTTC.

The table lists this clonotype with many counts. V gene TRBV19 combines with J gene TRBJ2-1, with 13 bases identical to TRBD2. Germline V gene sequence: CDR1 LNHDA, CDR2 SQIVND (reference sequence). Unmatched junction bases numbered 6, after V lost 3 bases and J lost 7 bases. This CDR3 has 16 residues. The CDR3 sequence is CASSIRLAGGGNEQFF. The CDR3 coding sequence is TGTGCCAGTAGTATTAGACTAGCGGGAGGCGGGAATGAGCAGTTCTTC. The complete variable domain, with remaining parts taken from reference TRBV19 and TRBJ2-1, reads DGGITQSPKYLFRKEGQNVTLSCEQNLNHDAMYWYRQDPGQGLRLIYYSQIVNDFQKGDIAEGYSVSREKKESFPLTVTSAQKNPTAFYLCASSIRLAGGGNEQFFGPGTRLTVL.

This clonotype was found many times. The gene calls are TRBV5-1 and TRBJ1-3, with D tentatively TRBD1 (5 bases). CDR1 and CDR2 (germline): SGHRS, YFSETQ. The germline V and J ends were trimmed by 4 bases and 4 bases, with 12 bases remaining between them. The CDR3 runs to 14 residues. The CDR3 nucleotides are TGCGCCAGCAGCATGGGGGTCTACGGAAACACCATATATTTT. As protein: CASSMGVYGNTIYF.

This clonotype was counted at least ten times. The chain joins TRBV12-3 or TRBV12-4 to TRBJ2-2, with D perhaps TRBD2 (6 bases). Trimming took 2 bases from V and 4 from J, leaving 8 bases between them. The CDR3 totals 14 residues. This chain's CDR3 is CASSLSGVTGELFF. The CDR3 region has the DNA TGTGCCAGCAGTTTATCGGGAGTCACCGGGGAGCTGTTTTTT.

This clonotype was seen at least ten times. The chain is built from TRBV3-1 and TRBJ2-1; D remains unclear. The CDR3 covers 12 residues. Looked up from germline, CDR1 is LGHDT and CDR2 is YNNKEL (reference sequence). V lost 4 bases, J lost 0 bases, and 1 base lay in between. The CDR3 region is CASSLSYNEQFF. The CDR3 DNA is TGTGCCAGCAGCCTCTCCTACAATGAGCAGTTCTTC.

Remarks on this clonotype: A much larger clone sits a single nucleotide away, making a read error possible. The chain has TRBV6-2 or TRBV6-3 and TRBJ1-2; D might be TRBD1 (6 bases). CDR1 and CDR2 (germline): MNHEY, SVGEGT. The CDR3 has 14 residues. The CDR3 region is CASSNPGQYYGCTF. The CDR3 bases are TGTGCCAGCAGTAACCCAGGACAGTACTATGGCTGCACCTTC.

This clonotype was picked up many times. The chain has TRBV7-2 and TRBJ2-3; TRBD2 matches at 7 bases. This CDR3 contains 14 residues. With V trimmed by 1 base and J by 5 bases, 3 bases remained unmatched. Per germline, CDR1 SGHTA and CDR2 FQGNSA. CDR3 sequence: CASSLGPSGDTQYF. CDR3 in DNA: TGTGCCAGCAGCTTAGGGCCTAGCGGAGATACGCAGTATTTT.